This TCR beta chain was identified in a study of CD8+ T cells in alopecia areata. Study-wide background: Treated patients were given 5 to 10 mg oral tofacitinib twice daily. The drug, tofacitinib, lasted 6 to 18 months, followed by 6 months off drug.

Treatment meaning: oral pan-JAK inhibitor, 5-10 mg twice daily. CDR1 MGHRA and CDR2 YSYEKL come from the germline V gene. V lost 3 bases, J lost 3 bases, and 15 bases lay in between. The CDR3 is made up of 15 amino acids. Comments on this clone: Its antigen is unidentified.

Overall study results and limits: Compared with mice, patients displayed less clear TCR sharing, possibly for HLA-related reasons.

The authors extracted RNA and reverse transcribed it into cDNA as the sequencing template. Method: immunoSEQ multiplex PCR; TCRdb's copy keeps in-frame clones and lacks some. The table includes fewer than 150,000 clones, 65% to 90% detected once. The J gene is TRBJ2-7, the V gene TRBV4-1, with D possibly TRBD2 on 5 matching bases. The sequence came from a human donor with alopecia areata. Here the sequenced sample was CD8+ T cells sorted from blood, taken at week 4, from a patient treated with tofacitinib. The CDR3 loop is CASSQDDEGRYEQYF. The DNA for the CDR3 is TGCGCCAGCAGCCAGGATGATGAGGGCCGCTACGAGCAGTACTTC.